Given below is one T cell receptor beta chain in context. Its antigen is as yet unknown. The entry originates in a study of cytomegalovirus exposure and HLA in healthy donors. Background on the study: From HLA-typed donors, an early data release held approximately 85 million unique TCRs. Of around 400 genotyped donors, around 86% grouped in the Caucasian-associated ancestry cluster.

PCR involved 60 Vbeta and 13 Jbeta primers. Repertoires were generated with immunoSEQ multiplex PCR, while TCRdb's copy carries only in-frame clones and drops some. Its table lists about 130,000 clones. General observations from the study: An analysis that was carried out later associated fewer than 20,000 TCR beta sequences with HLA alleles at 0.05 false discovery rate. A later analysis reportedly found fewer N-insertions in an Asian-associated ancestry cluster than the roughly 670-donor mean.

Germline CDR1 MNHEY, CDR2 SMNVEV (reference sequence). The ends lost 1 base at V and 2 bases at J; junction bases unmatched: 5. This CDR3 is built from 16 residues. This TCR was sampled from a man aged 18-30 years in good health and CMV-seronegative. This chain connects TRBV27 to TRBJ1-1, with TRBD1 identical over 9 bases. Sequencing used PBMCs. This chain's CDR3 is CASSLFDRGINTEAFF. The CDR3 coding sequence is TGTGCCAGCAGTTTATTCGACAGGGGGATCAACACTGAAGCTTTCTTT.